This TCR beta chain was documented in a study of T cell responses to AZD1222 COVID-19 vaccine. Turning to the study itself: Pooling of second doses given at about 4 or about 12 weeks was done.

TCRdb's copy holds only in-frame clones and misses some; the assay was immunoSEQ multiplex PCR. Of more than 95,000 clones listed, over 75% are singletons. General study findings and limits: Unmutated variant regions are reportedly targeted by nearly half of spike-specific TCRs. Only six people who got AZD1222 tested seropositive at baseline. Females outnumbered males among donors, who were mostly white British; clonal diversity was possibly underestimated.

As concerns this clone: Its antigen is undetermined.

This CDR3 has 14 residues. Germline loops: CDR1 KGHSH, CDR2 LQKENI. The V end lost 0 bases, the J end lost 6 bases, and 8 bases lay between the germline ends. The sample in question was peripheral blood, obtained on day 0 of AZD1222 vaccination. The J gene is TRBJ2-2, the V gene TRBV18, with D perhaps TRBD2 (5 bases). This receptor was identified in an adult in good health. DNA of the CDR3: TGTGCCAGCTCACCACCTCCTAGCTCCGGGGAGCTGTTTTTT. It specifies CASSPPPSSGELFF.